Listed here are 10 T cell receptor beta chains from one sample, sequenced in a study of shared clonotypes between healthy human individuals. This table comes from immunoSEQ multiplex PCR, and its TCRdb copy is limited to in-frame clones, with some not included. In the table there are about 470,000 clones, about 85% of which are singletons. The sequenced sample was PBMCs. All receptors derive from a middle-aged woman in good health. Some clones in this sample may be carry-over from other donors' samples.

CDR3 amino acids: CASSLTGEQYF. Written as DNA, the CDR3 is TGTGCCAGCAGCTTAACGGGCGAGCAGTACTTC. The V gene is TRBV7-9, the J gene TRBJ2-7, with D hard to call. Germline V CDR1 and CDR2: SEHNR, FQNEAQ (reference sequence). The length of the CDR3 is 11 residues. Trimming took 2 bases from V and 6 from J, leaving 5 bases between them.

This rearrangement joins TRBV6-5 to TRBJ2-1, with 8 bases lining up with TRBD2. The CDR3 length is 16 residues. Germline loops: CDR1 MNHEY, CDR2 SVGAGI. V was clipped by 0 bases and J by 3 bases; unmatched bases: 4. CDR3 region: CASSYSSGMGYNEQFF. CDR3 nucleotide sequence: TGTGCCAGCAGTTACTCTAGCGGGATGGGCTACAATGAGCAGTTCTTC.

CDR3 amino acids: CASSHSLDRVLDTQYF. The CDR3, as DNA: TGTGCCAGCAGCCACAGTCTGGACAGGGTCCTAGATACGCAGTATTTT. The chain links TRBV13 to TRBJ2-3; 8 bases fit TRBD1. The CDR3 runs to 16 residues. V shed 5 bases, J shed 5 bases, and the junction held 12 bases outside the gene matches. CDR1 is PRHDT, CDR2 FYEKMQ, per germline (reference sequence).

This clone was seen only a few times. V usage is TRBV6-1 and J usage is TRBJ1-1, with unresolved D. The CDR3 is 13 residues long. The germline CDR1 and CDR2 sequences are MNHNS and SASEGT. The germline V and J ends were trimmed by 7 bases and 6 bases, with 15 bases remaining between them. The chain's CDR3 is CASNHRERAEAFF. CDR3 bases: TGTGCCAGCAACCATCGGGAAAGGGCTGAAGCTTTCTTT.

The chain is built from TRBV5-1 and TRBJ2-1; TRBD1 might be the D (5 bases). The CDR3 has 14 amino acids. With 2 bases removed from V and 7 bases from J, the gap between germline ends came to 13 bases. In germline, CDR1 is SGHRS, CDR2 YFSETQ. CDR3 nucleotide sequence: TGCGCCAGCAGCTTCTTTAGGGGTGGGAATGAGCAGTTCTTC. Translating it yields CASSFFRGGNEQFF.

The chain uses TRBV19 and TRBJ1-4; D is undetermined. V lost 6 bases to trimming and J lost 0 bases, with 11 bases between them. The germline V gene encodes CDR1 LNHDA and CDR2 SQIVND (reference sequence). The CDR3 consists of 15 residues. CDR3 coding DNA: TGTGCCAGTAGCACCCCTGGCGCAACTAATGAAAAACTGTTTTTT. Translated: CASSTPGATNEKLFF. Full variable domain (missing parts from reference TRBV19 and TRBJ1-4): DGGITQSPKYLFRKEGQNVTLSCEQNLNHDAMYWYRQDPGQGLRLIYYSQIVNDFQKGDIAEGYSVSREKKESFPLTVTSAQKNPTAFYLCASSTPGATNEKLFFGSGTQLSVL.

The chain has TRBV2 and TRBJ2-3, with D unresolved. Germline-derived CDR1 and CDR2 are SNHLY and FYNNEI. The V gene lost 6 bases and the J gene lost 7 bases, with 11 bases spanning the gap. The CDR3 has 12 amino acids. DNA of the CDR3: TGTGCCAGCAGGAACGACACGTATACGCAGTATTTT. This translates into CASRNDTYTQYF.

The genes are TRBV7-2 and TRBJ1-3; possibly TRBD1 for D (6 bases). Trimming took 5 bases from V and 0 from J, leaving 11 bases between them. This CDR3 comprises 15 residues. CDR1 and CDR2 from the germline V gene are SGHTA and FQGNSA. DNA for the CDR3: TGTGCCAGCAGCCCGGGGGCACCCTCTGGAAACACCATATATTTT. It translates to CASSPGAPSGNTIYF.

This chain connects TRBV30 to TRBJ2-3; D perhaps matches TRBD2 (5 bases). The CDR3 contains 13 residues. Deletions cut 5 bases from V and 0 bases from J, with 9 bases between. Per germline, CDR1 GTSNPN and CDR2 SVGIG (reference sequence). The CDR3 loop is CAWVGVSTDTQYF. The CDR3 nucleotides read TGTGCCTGGGTGGGAGTAAGCACAGATACGCAGTATTTT.

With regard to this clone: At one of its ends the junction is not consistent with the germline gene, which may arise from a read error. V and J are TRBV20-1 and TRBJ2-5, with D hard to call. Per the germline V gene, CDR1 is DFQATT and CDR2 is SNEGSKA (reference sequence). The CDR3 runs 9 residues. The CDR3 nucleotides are TGCAGTGCTAGGGAGAGCCAGTACTTC. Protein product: CSARESQYF.